The entry below gives a single T cell receptor beta chain sequence along with its context. This record belongs to a study of T cells after yellow fever vaccination. TCRdb reprocessed the 5' RACE reads via MiXCR and lists one record per CDR3 protein. Of a few hundred thousand distinct CDR3 sequences detected, about 4% appear once; the ten largest clones hold 20% to 25%. The material was PBMCs, obtained 5 days after the yellow fever booster vaccination. The origin of this receptor is a man younger than 30 who received the YFV17D yellow fever vaccine.

The CDR3 region is CSALDYGYTF. CDR3 DNA: TGCAGTGCTTTGGACTATGGCTACACCTTC. V usage is TRBV20-1 and J usage is TRBJ1-2; D gene ambiguous. The germline gives CDR1 DFQATT, CDR2 SNEGSKA (reference sequence). Trimming left V 5 bases short and J 3 bases short, with 4 bases between. The CDR3 runs 10 residues.